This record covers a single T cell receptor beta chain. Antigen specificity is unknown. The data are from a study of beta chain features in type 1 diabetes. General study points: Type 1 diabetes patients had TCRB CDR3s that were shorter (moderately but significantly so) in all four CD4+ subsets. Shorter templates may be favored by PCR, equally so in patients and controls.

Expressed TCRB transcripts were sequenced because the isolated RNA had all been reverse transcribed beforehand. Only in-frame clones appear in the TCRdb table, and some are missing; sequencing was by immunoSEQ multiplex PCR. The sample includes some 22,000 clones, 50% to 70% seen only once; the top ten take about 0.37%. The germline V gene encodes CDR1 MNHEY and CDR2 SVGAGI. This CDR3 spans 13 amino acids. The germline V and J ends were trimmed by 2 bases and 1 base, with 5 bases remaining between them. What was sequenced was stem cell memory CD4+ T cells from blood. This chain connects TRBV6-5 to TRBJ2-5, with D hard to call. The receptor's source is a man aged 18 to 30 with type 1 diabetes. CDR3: CASSYASQETQYF. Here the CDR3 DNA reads TGTGCCAGCAGTTACGCCAGCCAAGAGACCCAGTACTTC.